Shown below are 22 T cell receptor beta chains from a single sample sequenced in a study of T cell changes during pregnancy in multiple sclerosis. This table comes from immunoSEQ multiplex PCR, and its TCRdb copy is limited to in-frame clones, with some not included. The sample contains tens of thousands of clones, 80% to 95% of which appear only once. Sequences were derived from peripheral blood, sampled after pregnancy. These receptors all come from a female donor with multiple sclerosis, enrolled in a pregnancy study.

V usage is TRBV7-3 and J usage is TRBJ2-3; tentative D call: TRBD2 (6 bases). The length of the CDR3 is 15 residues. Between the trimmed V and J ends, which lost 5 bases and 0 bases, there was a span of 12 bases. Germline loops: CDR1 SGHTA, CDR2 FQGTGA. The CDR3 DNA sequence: TGTGCCAGCAGCCCGACTAGGGCTAGCACAGATACGCAGTATTTT. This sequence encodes CASSPTRASTDTQYF.

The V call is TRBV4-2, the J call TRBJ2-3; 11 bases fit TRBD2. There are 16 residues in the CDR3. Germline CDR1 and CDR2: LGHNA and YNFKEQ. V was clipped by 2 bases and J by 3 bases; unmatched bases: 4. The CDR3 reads CASSQFGTSGTDTQYF. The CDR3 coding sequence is TGTGCCAGCAGCCAATTTGGGACTAGCGGAACAGATACGCAGTATTTT.

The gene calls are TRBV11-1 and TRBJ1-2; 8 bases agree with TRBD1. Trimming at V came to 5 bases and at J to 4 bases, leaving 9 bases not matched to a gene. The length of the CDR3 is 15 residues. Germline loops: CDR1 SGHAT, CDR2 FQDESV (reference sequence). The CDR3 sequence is CASSPPRTGIYGYTF. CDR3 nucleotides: TGTGCCAGCAGCCCACCCCGGACAGGGATCTATGGCTACACCTTC.

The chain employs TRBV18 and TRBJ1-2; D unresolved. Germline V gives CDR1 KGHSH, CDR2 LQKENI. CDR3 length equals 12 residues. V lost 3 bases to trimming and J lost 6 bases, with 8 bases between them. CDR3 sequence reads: CASSPFGNGYTF. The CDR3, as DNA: TGTGCCAGCTCACCCTTCGGGAATGGCTACACCTTC.

This CDR3 is CASSPGGPAGYTF. For the CDR3, the DNA is TGTGCCAGCAGCCCCGGAGGCCCGGCCGGCTACACCTTC. The J gene is TRBJ1-2, the V gene TRBV11-3; D gene ambiguous. The CDR3 totals 13 residues. The germline V gene encodes CDR1 SGHNT and CDR2 YENEEA. The V end was cut by 5 bases, the J end by 8 bases, with 15 bases between.

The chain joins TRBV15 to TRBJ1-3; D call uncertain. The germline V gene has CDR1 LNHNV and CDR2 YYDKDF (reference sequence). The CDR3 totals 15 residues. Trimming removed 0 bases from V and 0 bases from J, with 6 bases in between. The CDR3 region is CATSRDRFSGNTIYF. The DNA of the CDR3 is TGTGCCACCAGCAGAGATCGGTTCTCTGGAAACACCATATATTTT.

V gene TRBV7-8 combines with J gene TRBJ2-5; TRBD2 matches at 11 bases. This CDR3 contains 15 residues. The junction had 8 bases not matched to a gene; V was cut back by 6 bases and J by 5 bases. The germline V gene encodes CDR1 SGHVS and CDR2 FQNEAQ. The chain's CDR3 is CASRFSGGAAETQYF. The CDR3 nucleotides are TGTGCCAGCAGGTTTAGCGGGGGGGCTGCGGAGACCCAGTACTTC.

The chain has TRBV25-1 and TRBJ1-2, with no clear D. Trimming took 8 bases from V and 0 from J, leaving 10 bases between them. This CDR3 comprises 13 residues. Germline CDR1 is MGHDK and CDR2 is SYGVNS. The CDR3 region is CASLGLSNYGYTF. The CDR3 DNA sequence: TGTGCCAGCTTAGGACTCTCTAACTATGGCTACACCTTC.

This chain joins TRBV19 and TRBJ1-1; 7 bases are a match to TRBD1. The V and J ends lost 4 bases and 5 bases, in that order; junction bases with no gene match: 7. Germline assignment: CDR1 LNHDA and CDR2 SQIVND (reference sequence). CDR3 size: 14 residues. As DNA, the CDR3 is TGTGCCAGTAGTAAACAGGGGACCAGTACTGAAGCTTTCTTT. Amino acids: CASSKQGTSTEAFF. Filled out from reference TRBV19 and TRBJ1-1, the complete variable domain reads DGGITQSPKYLFRKEGQNVTLSCEQNLNHDAMYWYRQDPGQGLRLIYYSQIVNDFQKGDIAEGYSVSREKKESFPLTVTSAQKNPTAFYLCASSKQGTSTEAFFGQGTRLTVV.

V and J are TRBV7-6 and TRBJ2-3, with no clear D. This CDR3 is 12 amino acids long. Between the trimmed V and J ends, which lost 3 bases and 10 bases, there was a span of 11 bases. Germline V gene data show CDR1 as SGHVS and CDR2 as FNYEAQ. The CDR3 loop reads CASSLERGPQYF. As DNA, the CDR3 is TGTGCCAGCAGCTTGGAGCGAGGCCCGCAGTATTTT.

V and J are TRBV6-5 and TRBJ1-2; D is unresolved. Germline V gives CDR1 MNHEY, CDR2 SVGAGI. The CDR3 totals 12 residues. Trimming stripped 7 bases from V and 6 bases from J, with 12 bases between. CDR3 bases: TGTGCCAGCATCGGACCCGGGAATGGCTACACCTTC. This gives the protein CASIGPGNGYTF.

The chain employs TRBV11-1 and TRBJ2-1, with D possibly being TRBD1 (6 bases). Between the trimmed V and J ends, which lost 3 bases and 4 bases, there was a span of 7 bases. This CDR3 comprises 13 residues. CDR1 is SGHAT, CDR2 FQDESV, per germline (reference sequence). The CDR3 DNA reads TGTGCCAGCAGCTTGGGACAATACAATGAGCAGTTCTTC. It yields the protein CASSLGQYNEQFF.

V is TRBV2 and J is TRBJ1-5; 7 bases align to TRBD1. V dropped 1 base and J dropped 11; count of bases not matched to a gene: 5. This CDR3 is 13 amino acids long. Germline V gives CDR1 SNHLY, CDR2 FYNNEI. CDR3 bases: TGTGCCAGCAGTGAAGGGAGGGGGCAGGCCCAGCATTTT. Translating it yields CASSEGRGQAQHF.

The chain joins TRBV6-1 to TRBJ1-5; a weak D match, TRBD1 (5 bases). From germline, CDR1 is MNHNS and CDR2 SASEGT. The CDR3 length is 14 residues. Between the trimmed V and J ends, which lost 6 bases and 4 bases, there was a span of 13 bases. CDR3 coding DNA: TGTGCCAGCAGCCCACTGACAGAGAATCAGCCCCAGCATTTT. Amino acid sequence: CASSPLTENQPQHF.

CDR3 DNA: TGTGCCAGCAGCGCAACCCGGGGCTGGGGACTCAATGAGCAGTTCTTC. Protein: CASSATRGWGLNEQFF. The chain has TRBV11-3 and TRBJ2-1; maybe TRBD2 (6 bases). The CDR3 is made up of 16 amino acids. Germline values: CDR1 SGHNT, CDR2 YENEEA. V was pared by 5 bases and J by 6 bases, with 20 bases between.

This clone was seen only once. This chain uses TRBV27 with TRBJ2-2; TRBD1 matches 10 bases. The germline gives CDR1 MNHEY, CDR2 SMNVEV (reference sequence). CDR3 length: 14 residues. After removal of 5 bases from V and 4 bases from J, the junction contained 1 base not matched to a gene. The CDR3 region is CASSRTGGTGELFF. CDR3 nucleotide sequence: TGTGCCAGCAGTCGGACAGGGGGCACCGGGGAGCTGTTTTTT.

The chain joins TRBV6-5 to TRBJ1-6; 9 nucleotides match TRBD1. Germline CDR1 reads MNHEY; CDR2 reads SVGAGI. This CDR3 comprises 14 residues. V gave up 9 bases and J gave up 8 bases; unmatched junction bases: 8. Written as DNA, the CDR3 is TGTGCCAGTAAGGGACAGGGTAATCATTCACCCCTCCACTTT. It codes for CASKGQGNHSPLHF.

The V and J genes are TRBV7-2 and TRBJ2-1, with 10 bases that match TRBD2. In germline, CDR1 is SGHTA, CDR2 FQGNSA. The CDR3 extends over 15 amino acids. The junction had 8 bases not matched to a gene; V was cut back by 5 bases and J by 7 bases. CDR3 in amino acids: CASSPPAGGRNEQFF. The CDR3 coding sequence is TGTGCCAGCAGCCCGCCAGCGGGGGGGCGGAATGAGCAGTTCTTC. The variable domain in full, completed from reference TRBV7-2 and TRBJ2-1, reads GAGVSQSPSNKVTEKGKDVELRCDPISGHTALYWYRQSLGQGLEFLIYFQGNSAPDKSGLPSDRFSAERTGGSVSTLTIQRTQQEDSAVYLCASSPPAGGRNEQFFGPGTRLTVL.

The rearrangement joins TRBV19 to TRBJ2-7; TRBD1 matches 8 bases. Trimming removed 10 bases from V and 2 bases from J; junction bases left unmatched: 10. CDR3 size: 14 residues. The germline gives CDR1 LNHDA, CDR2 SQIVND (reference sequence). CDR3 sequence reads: CATGGGDLTYEQYF. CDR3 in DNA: TGTGCCACAGGGGGCGGGGACCTTACCTACGAGCAGTACTTC.

CDR3: CAWSPKPGQGVEYEQYF. CDR3 in DNA: TGTGCCTGGAGTCCTAAACCGGGACAGGGGGTAGAATACGAGCAGTACTTC. This chain links TRBV30 with TRBJ2-7, with 11 bases lining up with TRBD1. This CDR3 has 17 amino acids. Germline V gives CDR1 GTSNPN, CDR2 SVGIG (reference sequence). Germline trimming cut 2 bases from V and 4 bases from J; bases unmatched to any gene: 13.

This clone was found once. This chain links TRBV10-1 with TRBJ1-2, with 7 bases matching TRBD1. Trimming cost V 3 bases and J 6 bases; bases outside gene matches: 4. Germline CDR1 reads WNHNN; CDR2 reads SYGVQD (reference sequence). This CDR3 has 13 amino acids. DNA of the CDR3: TGCGCCAGCAGTGAAACAGGGGAGGATGGCTACACCTTC. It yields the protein CASSETGEDGYTF.

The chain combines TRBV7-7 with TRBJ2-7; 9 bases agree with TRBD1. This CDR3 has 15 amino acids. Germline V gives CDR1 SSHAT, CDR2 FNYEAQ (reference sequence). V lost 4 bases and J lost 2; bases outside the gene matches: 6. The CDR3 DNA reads TGTGCCAGCAGCTGGGGGACAGGGCCCACCTACGAGCAGTACTTC. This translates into CASSWGTGPTYEQYF.